These T cell receptor beta chains were read from a single sample in a study of blood T cells in healthy people across ages. TCRdb re-analysed the 5' RACE reads in MiXCR, keeping a single row per CDR3 protein. The table lists 550,000 to 800,000 distinct CDR3 sequences, roughly 20% of them singletons. The specimen sequenced was blood. These receptors came from a man between 65 and 85 years old in good health. Both conserved end residues are part of each CDR3. D genes are given only for firm matches. Not every row has a clone size; where given, it reads once, few, many or a size class.

clone_size,d_call,v_call,j_call,cdr3_nt,cdr3_aa
few,TRBD2,TRBV7-8,TRBJ2-3,TGTGCCAGCAGCCGGAGAGCGGGAGTTTTCGCAGATACGCAGTATTTT,CASSRRAGVFADTQYF
once,.,TRBV25-1,TRBJ2-1,TGTGCCAGCAGTGAAGTTAAGAGGAATGAGCAGTTCTTC,CASSEVKRNEQFF
many,TRBD1,TRBV5-1,TRBJ2-5,TGTGCCAGCAGCCCGGGACAGCCACAAGAGACCCAGTACTTC,CASSPGQPQETQYF
few,.,TRBV10-3,TRBJ2-1,TGTGCCATCAGCGAGATCAGAGGCAATGAGCAGCTCTTC,CAISEIRGNEQLF
.,.,TRBV20-1,TRBJ1-4,TGCAGTGCCCTAAACACCGGGTTTAATGAAAAACTGTTTTTT,CSALNTGFNEKLFF
many,.,TRBV29-1,TRBJ2-5,TGCAGCGTTGTGCACCGAATCCAAGAGACCCAGTACTTC,CSVVHRIQETQYF
many,.,TRBV6-2/TRBV6-3,TRBJ2-3,TGTGCCAGCAGCCGAGACACAGATACGCAGTATTTT,CASSRDTDTQYF
.,.,TRBV6-6,TRBJ1-4,TGTGCCACCGTGGGGGGCCTGACTAATGAAAAACTGTTTTTT,CATVGGLTNEKLFF
.,.,TRBV9,TRBJ1-4,TGTGCCAGCAGCGTAGAAGGCCGTCCCGAGGTAGGGGAAAAACTGTTTTTT,CASSVEGRPEVGEKLFF
.,.,TRBV6-1,TRBJ1-5,TGTGCCAGCAGTGAGAGTGTTAGCAATCAGCCCCAGCATTTT,CASSESVSNQPQHF